This passage covers 29 T cell receptor beta chains from one sample sequenced in a study of blood T cell repertoires in COVID-19. Profiling relied on immunoSEQ multiplex PCR, and the TCRdb table lists in-frame clones only, not all of them. The sample contains roughly 80,000 clones, 82% of which appear only once. Sequenced: peripheral blood. The receptors derive from a human donor in a cohort sampled during active COVID-19.

The chain recombines TRBV5-6 with TRBJ1-6; 9 bases map to TRBD1. This CDR3 region has 16 residues. Germline V lookup: CDR1 SGHDT, CDR2 YYEEEE. V shed 4 bases, J shed 7 bases, and the junction held 9 bases outside the gene matches. The CDR3 protein is CASSGRRQGGNSPLHF. The DNA of the CDR3 is TGTGCCAGCAGCGGGAGGCGACAGGGGGGAAATTCACCCCTCCACTTT.

V and J are TRBV2 and TRBJ1-2; the match to TRBD1 covers 11 bases. The V gene's germline CDR1 is SNHLY and CDR2 FYNNEI. The CDR3 is 15 amino acids. With 7 bases clipped from V and 6 bases from J, the junction kept 10 bases outside the gene matches. The CDR3 here is CASTTLRTGGDGYTF. DNA for the CDR3: TGTGCCAGCACTACCTTGAGGACAGGGGGCGATGGCTACACCTTC.

The V and J genes are TRBV18 and TRBJ2-1; 7 nucleotides agree with TRBD2. This CDR3 spans 15 amino acids. J was trimmed by 6 bases and V by 2 bases; bases with no gene match: 7. The germline gives CDR1 KGHSH, CDR2 LQKENI. The CDR3 DNA sequence: TGTGCCAGCTCACCAGGGGCTAGCGGTAGCAATGAGCAGTTCTTC. It specifies CASSPGASGSNEQFF.

This clone was seen many times. The rearrangement joins TRBV11-2 to TRBJ2-3; a possible D gene is TRBD2 (6 bases). Between the trimmed V and J ends, which lost 5 bases and 1 base, there was a span of 13 bases. This CDR3 comprises 15 residues. Germline loops: CDR1 SGHAT, CDR2 FQNNGV. The CDR3, as DNA: TGTGCCAGCAGCACTCGGCGCGGGGGCACAGATACGCAGTATTTT. Amino acid sequence: CASSTRRGGTDTQYF.

The chain employs TRBV19 and TRBJ2-7, with 7 bases lining up with TRBD2. The CDR3 extends over 14 amino acids. V shed 5 bases and J 3 bases; nucleotides not matched to a gene: 7. Germline CDR1 and CDR2: LNHDA and SQIVND (reference sequence). The CDR3 DNA reads TGTGCCAGTAGTTTCAGCGGGGAGTACTACGAGCAGTACTTC. It translates to CASSFSGEYYEQYF.

This clone is labeled medium-sized. The DNA of the CDR3 is TGCGCCAGCAGCTTGCAAAACAGGAACACTGAAGCTTTCTTT. It is translated as CASSLQNRNTEAFF. J is TRBJ1-1 and V is TRBV4-1; D is ambiguous. Trimming shortened V by 5 bases and J by 1 base, and 11 bases separated the two germline ends. This CDR3 contains 14 residues. CDR1 and CDR2 from the germline V gene are MGHRA and YSYEKL.

The gene calls are TRBV7-9 and TRBJ1-1, with 11 bases lining up with TRBD1. CDR3 length: 15 amino acids. J was trimmed by 4 bases and V by 5 bases; bases with no gene match: 6. Germline loops: CDR1 SEHNR, CDR2 FQNEAQ (reference sequence). The CDR3 protein is CASSQGGQGATEAFF. The CDR3 DNA reads as TGTGCCAGCAGCCAGGGAGGACAGGGGGCCACTGAAGCTTTCTTT.

The genes are TRBV24-1 and TRBJ2-2; the D gene is possibly TRBD1 (6 bases). Per the germline V gene, CDR1 is KGHDR and CDR2 is SFDVKD. Trimming removed 9 bases at V and 4 bases at J, with 11 bases between. The CDR3 totals 13 residues. The CDR3 nucleotides are TGTGCCACCGGCAAGGGGGTCACCGGGGAGCTGTTTTTT. Encoded protein: CATGKGVTGELFF.

The rearrangement uses TRBV6-5 and TRBJ1-4, with unresolved D. The CDR3 spans 13 residues. Looked up from germline, CDR1 is MNHEY and CDR2 is SVGAGI. Trimming removed 6 bases from V and 5 bases from J, with 10 bases in between. CDR3 in DNA: TGTGCCAGCAGGAAACGGGAAAATGAAAAACTGTTTTTT. Translation gives CASRKRENEKLFF.

The chain recombines TRBV7-9 with TRBJ2-7; 7 bases match TRBD2. CDR3 length: 14 amino acids. Germline-derived CDR1 and CDR2 are SEHNR and FQNEAQ (reference sequence). V was pared by 4 bases and J by 4 bases, with 7 bases of the junction left unmatched. Written as DNA, the CDR3 is TGTGCCAGCAGCTCCGGGACGGGGGGTTACGAGCAGTACTTC. This encodes CASSSGTGGYEQYF. Together with reference TRBV7-9 and TRBJ2-7, the CDR3 gives the full variable domain: DTGVSQNPRHKITKRGQNVTFRCDPISEHNRLYWYRQTLGQGPEFLTYFQNEAQLEKSRLLSDRFSAERPKGSFSTLEIQRTEQGDSAMYLCASSSGTGGYEQYFGPGTRLTVT.

The chain carries TRBV29-1 and TRBJ1-2; TRBD1 is a possible D gene (5 bases). The length of the CDR3 is 13 residues. The germline CDR1 and CDR2 sequences are SQVTM and ANQGSEA. V shed 2 bases and J shed 5 bases, with 12 bases lying between them. The CDR3 DNA is TGCAGCGTTGAAAACCAGGGTATTTATGGCTACACCTTC. Its translation is CSVENQGIYGYTF.

This clone was detected only a few times. The V call is TRBV7-3, the J call TRBJ2-2, with D possibly being TRBD2 (6 bases). The V gene lost 6 bases and the J gene lost 5 bases, with 16 bases spanning the gap. This CDR3 has 15 amino acids. Germline CDR1 reads SGHTA; CDR2 reads FQGTGA. CDR3 loop: CASSSPGGETGELFF. DNA for the CDR3: TGTGCCAGCAGTTCCCCCGGGGGTGAGACCGGGGAGCTGTTTTTT.

This sequence joins TRBV5-1 and TRBJ2-2, with a tentative D call TRBD1 (5 bases). Trimming removed 3 bases at V and 4 bases at J, with 10 bases between. The length of the CDR3 is 14 residues. CDR1 SGHRS and CDR2 YFSETQ come from the germline V gene. The CDR3, as DNA: TGCGCCAGCAGCTATTCAGGGCGCACCGGGGAGCTGTTTTTT. It codes for CASSYSGRTGELFF.

This chain joins TRBV27 and TRBJ2-3, with 12 bases matching TRBD2. The CDR3 contains 20 residues. J was trimmed by 7 bases and V by 4 bases; bases with no gene match: 21. Germline V gene data show CDR1 as MNHEY and CDR2 as SMNVEV (reference sequence). The CDR3 loop reads CASSSLLAGGPPGRPNTQYF. CDR3 nucleotide sequence: TGTGCCAGCAGTTCGCTACTAGCGGGGGGACCTCCGGGCCGCCCAAATACGCAGTATTTT.

This clone was observed a single time. The chain recombines TRBV29-1 with TRBJ2-5; D perhaps matches TRBD1 (6 bases). V was cut by 7 bases and J by 6 bases, with 18 bases left in between. This CDR3 is built from 13 residues. The germline gives CDR1 SQVTM, CDR2 ANQGSEA. CDR3 in amino acids: CSARGGAGQTQYF. CDR3 DNA sequence: TGCAGCGCTCGTGGGGGCGCAGGACAGACCCAGTACTTC.

The chain carries TRBV9 and TRBJ2-3; the match to TRBD2 covers 9 bases. V gave up 3 bases and J gave up 2 bases; unmatched junction bases: 10. This CDR3 contains 17 residues. The germline gives CDR1 SGDLS, CDR2 YYNGEE. The CDR3 protein is CASSDKAGGNPTDTQYF. CDR3 nucleotides: TGTGCCAGCAGCGACAAAGCGGGGGGAAACCCCACAGATACGCAGTATTTT.

The chain has TRBV4-2 and TRBJ2-5; TRBD2 agrees at 12 bases. Losses at the gene ends were 0 bases for V and 5 bases for J; bases not matched to a gene: 4. Germline CDR1 is LGHNA and CDR2 is YNFKEQ. The CDR3 totals 16 residues. The CDR3 sequence: CASSQDTSGGPETQYF. The CDR3 bases are TGTGCCAGCAGCCAAGACACTAGCGGGGGGCCGGAGACCCAGTACTTC.

The chain employs TRBV12-3 or TRBV12-4 and TRBJ1-2; 7 bases fit TRBD1. J gave up 7 bases and V 6 bases, and 8 bases lay outside the gene matches. The CDR3 totals 13 residues. The chain's CDR3 is CASSPRTGSGYTF. The CDR3 DNA reads TGTGCCAGCAGCCCTCGGACAGGTTCTGGCTACACCTTC.

The rearrangement joins TRBV14 to TRBJ2-5; a weak D match, TRBD2 (5 bases). The length of the CDR3 is 15 residues. The germline CDR1 and CDR2 sequences are SGHDN and FVKESK. V was cut by 1 base and J by 4 bases, with 13 bases left in between. The CDR3 DNA sequence: TGTGCCAGCAGCCAAGTCCTTGGAGGTAGAGAGACCCAGTACTTC. Amino acids: CASSQVLGGRETQYF.

The chain recombines TRBV7-8 with TRBJ1-2; 8 nucleotides line up with TRBD1. V dropped 3 bases and J dropped 4; count of bases not matched to a gene: 4. Germline V gene lookup returns CDR1 SGHVS and CDR2 FQNEAQ. The CDR3 loop spans 14 amino acids. CDR3 sequence (DNA): TGTGCCAGCAGCTTGCAACAGGGGGTCTATGGCTACACCTTC. Translating gives CASSLQQGVYGYTF. Full variable domain (remainder filled in from reference TRBV7-8 and TRBJ1-2): GAGVSQSPRYKVAKRGQDVALRCDPISGHVSLFWYQQALGQGPEFLTYFQNEAQLDKSGLPSDRFFAERPEGSVSTLKIQRTQQEDSAVYLCASSLQQGVYGYTFGSGTRLTVV.

The CDR3: CASSPVPGLDVEQFF. The CDR3 DNA follows: TGTGCCAGCTCACCAGTCCCGGGACTAGACGTTGAGCAGTTCTTC. V is TRBV18 and J is TRBJ2-1; TRBD2 aligns across 8 bases. The CDR3 covers 15 residues. Germline V gene sequence: CDR1 KGHSH, CDR2 LQKENI. V was pared by 2 bases and J by 9 bases, with 9 bases of the junction left unmatched.

The V call is TRBV11-2, the J call TRBJ1-6; 8 bases line up with TRBD1. CDR3 size: 16 residues. CDR1 SGHAT and CDR2 FQNNGV come from the germline V gene. The J segment lost 4 bases and the V segment lost 5 bases, leaving 7 bases of the junction unmatched. CDR3 coding DNA: TGTGCCAGCAGCCTATCCGGACAGGGATATAATTCACCCCTCCACTTT. Residues: CASSLSGQGYNSPLHF.

V usage is TRBV6-4 and J usage is TRBJ1-1; 9 bases are a match to TRBD1. Trimming cost V 5 bases and J 3 bases; bases outside gene matches: 13. The CDR3 totals 17 residues. The germline CDR1 and CDR2 sequences are MRHNA and SNTAGT. The CDR3 here is CASSPTRTGEDDTEAFF. The CDR3 DNA reads TGTGCCAGCAGTCCCACGAGGACAGGGGAGGATGACACTGAAGCTTTCTTT.

V gene TRBV29-1 combines with J gene TRBJ1-2; tentative D call: TRBD1 (5 bases). Germline V lookup: CDR1 SQVTM, CDR2 ANQGSEA. With 6 bases removed from V and 8 bases from J, the gap between germline ends came to 13 bases. The CDR3 has 11 residues. The CDR3 sequence: CSVDSLEGYTF. The DNA for the CDR3 is TGCAGCGTAGACAGTCTGGAAGGCTACACCTTC.

This clone was found once. The chain couples TRBV4-2 to TRBJ2-1; 12 bases align to TRBD2. The CDR3 consists of 16 residues. CDR1 and CDR2 from the germline V gene are LGHNA and YNFKEQ. With V trimmed by 5 bases and J by 3 bases, 5 bases remained unmatched. The CDR3 DNA sequence: TGTGCCAGCAGCGCCACTAGCGGGGGGTACTACAATGAGCAGTTCTTC. Translating it yields CASSATSGGYYNEQFF.

The CDR3 DNA reads as TGCGCCAGCAGCCCTTTAGGGGGGGTGAAGAACACTGAAGCTTTCTTT. This sequence encodes CASSPLGGVKNTEAFF. The rearrangement uses TRBV4-1 and TRBJ1-1; possibly TRBD1 for D (6 bases). The length of the CDR3 is 16 residues. The germline V gene encodes CDR1 MGHRA and CDR2 YSYEKL. Trimming pared 4 bases from V and 1 base from J, leaving 16 bases between.

The CDR3 region is CASSGTRAATF. The CDR3 nucleotides read TGTGCCAGCAGCGGGACACGCGCCGCCACCTTC. This rearrangement joins TRBV2 to TRBJ1-2; D might be TRBD1 (6 bases). CDR3 length equals 11 residues. Germline-derived CDR1 and CDR2 are SNHLY and FYNNEI. Trimming left V 6 bases short and J 13 bases short, with 15 bases between.

J is TRBJ2-3 and V is TRBV5-1, with a weak D call TRBD1 (6 bases). The CDR3 length is 14 residues. Germline V gene sequence: CDR1 SGHRS, CDR2 YFSETQ. With 0 bases removed from V and 4 bases from J, the gap between germline ends came to 9 bases. The CDR3 region is CASSLDRASDTQYF. In nucleotides, the CDR3 is TGCGCCAGCAGCTTGGACAGGGCGTCAGATACGCAGTATTTT.

This clone was seen more than once but under ten times. V usage is TRBV11-3 and J usage is TRBJ2-5, with TRBD1 identical over 8 bases. The CDR3 runs to 13 residues. The V segment lost 5 bases and the J segment 4 bases; nucleotides outside the gene matches: 3. Germline CDR1 reads SGHNT; CDR2 reads YENEEA. This CDR3 is CASSPDRGETQYF. The CDR3 DNA reads as TGTGCCAGCAGCCCAGACAGGGGAGAGACCCAGTACTTC.